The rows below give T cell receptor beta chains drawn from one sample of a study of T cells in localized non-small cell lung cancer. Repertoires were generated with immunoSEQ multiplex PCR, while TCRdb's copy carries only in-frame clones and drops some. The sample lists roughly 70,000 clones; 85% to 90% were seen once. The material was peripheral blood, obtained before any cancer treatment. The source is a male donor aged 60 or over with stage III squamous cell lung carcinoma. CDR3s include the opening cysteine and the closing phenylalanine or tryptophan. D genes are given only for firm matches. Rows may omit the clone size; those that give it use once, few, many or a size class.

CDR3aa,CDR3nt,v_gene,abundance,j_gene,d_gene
CAISRDEGAGELFF,TGTGCCATCAGCCGGGACGAGGGCGCCGGGGAGCTGTTTTTT,TRBV10-3,-,TRBJ2-2,-
CASTTVNNEKLFF,TGTGCCAGCACGACAGTAAATAATGAAAAACTGTTTTTT,TRBV7-2,few,TRBJ1-4,-
CASSIVQGTNYGYTF,TGTGCCAGTAGTATAGTTCAGGGAACTAACTATGGCTACACCTTC,TRBV19,once,TRBJ1-2,-
CASSFGWSNQPQHF,TGTGCCAGCAGTTTTGGGTGGAGCAATCAGCCCCAGCATTTT,TRBV28,-,TRBJ1-5,-
CASSGGSPGELFF,TGCGCCAGCAGCGGGGGCAGCCCCGGGGAGCTGTTTTTT,TRBV10-1,-,TRBJ2-2,-
CASSLETGNTEAFF,TGCGCCAGCAGCTTGGAGACAGGTAACACTGAAGCTTTCTTT,TRBV5-1,-,TRBJ1-1,-
CASSRRQDTDTQYF,TGTGCCAGCAGCCGTAGACAGGACACAGATACGCAGTATTTT,TRBV6-5,-,TRBJ2-3,-
CASSVRAPGSAGYTF,TGTGCCAGCAGTGTGAGGGCGCCAGGGTCGGCTGGCTACACCTTC,TRBV2,-,TRBJ1-2,-
CASAGTGVTEAFF,TGTGCCAGCGCCGGGACAGGGGTTACTGAAGCTTTCTTT,TRBV7-9,-,TRBJ1-1,TRBD1
CASRPDRGDGYTF,TGTGCCAGCAGGCCTGACAGGGGGGATGGCTACACCTTC,TRBV6-1,-,TRBJ1-2,TRBD1
CASSPPPRGRKGYTF,TGTGCCAGCAGTCCCCCGCCCAGGGGGCGGAAAGGCTACACCTTC,TRBV2,-,TRBJ1-2,TRBD1
CASREILAGGREQYF,TGTGCCAGCAGAGAGATACTAGCGGGGGGGCGTGAGCAGTACTTC,TRBV6-1,-,TRBJ2-7,TRBD2
CASSEASIGEAFF,TGTGCCAGCAGTGAAGCGTCTATCGGTGAAGCTTTCTTT,TRBV6-1,-,TRBJ1-1,-
CASWGGHQPQHF,TGTGCCAGCTGGGGGGGGCATCAGCCCCAGCATTTT,TRBV28,-,TRBJ1-5,-
CASRHRGAANEKLFF,TGTGCCAGCAGACACCGGGGGGCGGCTAATGAAAAACTGTTTTTT,TRBV28,-,TRBJ1-4,-
CASSRTRRGAAGYTF,TGTGCCAGCAGCAGAACTCGGCGGGGGGCAGCAGGCTACACCTTC,TRBV5-6,-,TRBJ1-2,-
CAIRTTGYEQYF,TGTGCCATCAGAACAACAGGGTACGAGCAGTACTTC,TRBV10-3,few,TRBJ2-7,-
CASSSQETQYF,TGTGCCAGCAGCTCCCAAGAGACCCAGTACTTC,TRBV4-2,-,TRBJ2-5,-
CSVDSSSHTDTQYF,TGCAGCGTTGATTCTAGCTCCCACACAGATACGCAGTATTTT,TRBV29-1,-,TRBJ2-3,-
CASTTVNTEAFF,TGTGCCAGCACAACAGTGAACACTGAAGCTTTCTTT,TRBV11-2,few,TRBJ1-1,-
CASSLPRQTNTEAFF,TGCGCCAGCAGCCTACCCCGACAGACGAACACTGAAGCTTTCTTT,TRBV5-1,-,TRBJ1-1,-
CASSQDPGYVTEAFF,TGCGCCAGCAGCCAAGATCCCGGGTATGTCACTGAAGCTTTCTTT,TRBV4-3,-,TRBJ1-1,-
CASSPRKDRYSPLHF,TGTGCCAGCAGCCCCCGGAAGGACAGATATTCACCCCTCCACTTT,TRBV7-8,once,TRBJ1-6,-
CSALSRVGYTF,TGCAGTGCCCTTTCCAGGGTCGGCTACACCTTC,TRBV20-1,-,TRBJ1-2,-
CASSRVSWGTEAFF,TGTGCCAGCAGCCGAGTCTCTTGGGGAACTGAAGCTTTCTTT,TRBV5-5,-,TRBJ1-1,-
CASSFLSGTDTQYF,TGTGCCAGCAGTTTTCTCAGCGGCACAGATACGCAGTATTTT,TRBV28,-,TRBJ2-3,-
CAILRDRSVLTEAFF,TGTGCCATTCTTCGGGACAGGTCGGTATTGACTGAAGCTTTCTTT,TRBV10-3,-,TRBJ1-1,TRBD1
CASSPPGGPDTQYF,TGTGCCAGCTCACCGCCGGGGGGGCCGGATACGCAGTATTTT,TRBV18,few,TRBJ2-3,TRBD2
CATLSGGRGLGYTF,TGTGCCACCCTGTCTGGGGGGCGCGGTCTTGGCTACACCTTC,TRBV6-5,few,TRBJ1-2,-
CASSDRDSYSNQPQHF,TGTGCCAGCAGTGACCGGGACAGCTATAGCAATCAGCCCCAGCATTTT,TRBV6-1,-,TRBJ1-5,TRBD1
CASSLRQSSLPGEQFF,TGTGCCAGCAGCTTAAGACAGTCATCCCTCCCGGGTGAGCAGTTCTTC,TRBV7-2,once,TRBJ2-1,-
CASSDRGQGRYGYTF,TGTGCCAGCAGTGATCGGGGCCAGGGGAGGTATGGCTACACCTTC,TRBV2,-,TRBJ1-2,-
CASSVGSSTGELFF,TGTGCCAGCAGCGTCGGGAGTAGCACCGGGGAGCTGTTTTTT,TRBV11-3,few,TRBJ2-2,-
CASSAGGRSSYNSPLHF,TGTGCCAGCTCAGCAGGGGGACGAAGCTCCTATAATTCACCCCTCCACTTT,TRBV18,-,TRBJ1-6,TRBD1